Listed below are T cell receptor beta chains from one sample, sequenced in a study of T cell repertoires in cytomegalovirus infection. TCRdb re-called the reads with MiXCR, one entry per CDR3 protein. The data show about 500,000 distinct CDR3 sequences, 30% to 35% seen once. These receptors are not linked to any known antigen. Here the sequenced sample was cultured PBMCs, taken from culture after CMV antigen stimulation. The source of these receptors is a human donor in good health (CMV status not recorded). Some clones in this sample may be carry-over from other donors' samples. CDR3s include the opening cysteine and the closing phenylalanine or tryptophan. Fields, in order: J gene, V gene, D gene, clone size, CDR3 protein, CDR3 DNA. A D gene is named only where the DNA matches it firmly. Only some rows state a clone size, as once, few, many or a class for expanded clones.

TRBJ2-7 TRBV4-1 NA NA CASSLTGGAYEQYF TGCGCCAGCAGCCTCACAGGGGGGGCTTACGAGCAGTACTTC
TRBJ2-1 TRBV2 TRBD1 once CASSNDRASYNEQFF TGTGCCAGCAGTAACGACAGGGCCTCCTACAATGAGCAGTTCTTC
TRBJ2-7 TRBV7-3 NA few CASSPTRGSYEQYF TGTGCCAGCAGCCCCACCCGCGGGTCCTACGAGCAGTACTTC
TRBJ2-6 TRBV7-6 TRBD1 NA CASSYGRGHNGANVLTF TGTGCCAGCAGCTACGGCAGGGGGCATAATGGGGCCAACGTCCTGACTTTC
TRBJ2-3 TRBV7-2 TRBD1 NA CASKQRQGAGPNTQYF TGTGCCAGCAAACAAAGACAGGGGGCTGGTCCAAATACGCAGTATTTT
TRBJ2-1 TRBV6-2/TRBV6-3 TRBD2 NA CASNIAGVNEQFF TGTGCCAGCAATATAGCGGGAGTCAATGAGCAGTTCTTC
TRBJ1-6 TRBV3-1 TRBD1 NA CASSQATGVNSPLHF TGTGCCAGCAGCCAAGCGACAGGGGTGAATTCACCCCTCCACTTT
TRBJ1-5 TRBV19 NA NA CASSPSRGGPGNQPQHF TGTGCCAGTAGTCCCAGTCGGGGTGGACCGGGCAATCAGCCCCAGCATTTT
TRBJ2-5 TRBV12-3/TRBV12-4 TRBD2 few CASSFGLAGATTQYF TGTGCCAGCAGTTTTGGTCTAGCGGGGGCAACGACCCAGTACTTC
TRBJ2-7 TRBV7-4 NA NA CASSRLRESAYEQYF TGTGCCAGCAGCCGCCTTAGAGAGTCGGCCTACGAGCAGTACTTC
TRBJ1-5 TRBV19 NA few CASSQNGIRNQPQHF TGTGCCAGTAGCCAGAACGGAATTCGGAATCAGCCCCAGCATTTT
TRBJ2-7 TRBV28 NA few CASSLQIRTYEQYF TGTGCCAGCAGTTTACAGATCCGAACCTACGAGCAGTACTTC
TRBJ2-3 TRBV7-2 NA NA CASSSVGAGTDTQYF TGTGCCAGCAGCTCGGTGGGTGCGGGCACAGATACGCAGTATTTT
TRBJ1-5 TRBV12-3/TRBV12-4 NA NA CASSLFQWQPQHF TGTGCCAGCAGTTTATTCCAGTGGCAGCCCCAGCATTTT
TRBJ1-3 TRBV19 NA few CASSILRDTIYF TGTGCCAGTAGTATCCTGCGCGACACCATATATTTT
TRBJ2-7 TRBV6-1 NA NA CASSRYEQYF TGTGCCAGCAGTCGGTACGAGCAGTACTTC
TRBJ2-2 TRBV5-6 NA few CASTLHPRALPRNTGELFF TGTGCCAGCACCCTACACCCACGGGCCCTCCCGCGGAACACCGGGGAGCTGTTTTTT